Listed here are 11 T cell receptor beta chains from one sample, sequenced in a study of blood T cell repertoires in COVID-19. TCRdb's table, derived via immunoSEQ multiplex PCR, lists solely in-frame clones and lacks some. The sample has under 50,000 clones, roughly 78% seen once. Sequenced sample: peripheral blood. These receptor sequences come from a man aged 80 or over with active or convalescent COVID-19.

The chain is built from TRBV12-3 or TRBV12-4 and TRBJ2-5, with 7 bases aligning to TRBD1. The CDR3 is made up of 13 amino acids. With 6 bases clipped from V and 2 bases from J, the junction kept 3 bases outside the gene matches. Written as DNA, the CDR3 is TGTGCCAGCAGCGACAGGGTTCAAGAGACCCAGTACTTC. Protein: CASSDRVQETQYF.

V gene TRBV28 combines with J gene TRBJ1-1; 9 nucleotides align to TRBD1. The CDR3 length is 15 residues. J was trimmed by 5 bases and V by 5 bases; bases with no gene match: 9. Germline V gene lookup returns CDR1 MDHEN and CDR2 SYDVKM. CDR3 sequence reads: CASSIGTGRLTEAFF. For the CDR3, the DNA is TGTGCCAGCAGTATTGGGACAGGGCGTTTGACTGAAGCTTTCTTT.

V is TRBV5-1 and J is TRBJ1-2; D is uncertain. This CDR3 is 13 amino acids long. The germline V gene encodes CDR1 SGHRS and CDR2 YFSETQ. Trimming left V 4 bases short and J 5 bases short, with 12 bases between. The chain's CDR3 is CASSGGSVYGYTF. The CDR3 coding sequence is TGCGCCAGCAGCGGCGGCAGCGTTTATGGCTACACCTTC.

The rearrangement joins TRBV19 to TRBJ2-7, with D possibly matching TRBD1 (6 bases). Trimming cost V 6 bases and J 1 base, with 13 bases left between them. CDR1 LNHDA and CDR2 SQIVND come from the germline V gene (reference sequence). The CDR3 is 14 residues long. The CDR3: CASRDRVRSYEQYF. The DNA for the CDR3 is TGTGCCAGTAGGGACAGAGTCCGATCCTACGAGCAGTACTTC.

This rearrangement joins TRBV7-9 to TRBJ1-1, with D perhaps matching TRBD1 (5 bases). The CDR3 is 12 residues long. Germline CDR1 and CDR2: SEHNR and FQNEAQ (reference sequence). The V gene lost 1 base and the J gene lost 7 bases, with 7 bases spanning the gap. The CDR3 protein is CASSLDRFEAFF. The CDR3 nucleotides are TGTGCCAGCAGCTTAGACAGGTTTGAAGCTTTCTTT. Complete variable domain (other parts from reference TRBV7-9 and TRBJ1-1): DTGVSQNPRHKITKRGQNVTFRCDPISEHNRLYWYRQTLGQGPEFLTYFQNEAQLEKSRLLSDRFSAERPKGSFSTLEIQRTEQGDSAMYLCASSLDRFEAFFGQGTRLTVV.

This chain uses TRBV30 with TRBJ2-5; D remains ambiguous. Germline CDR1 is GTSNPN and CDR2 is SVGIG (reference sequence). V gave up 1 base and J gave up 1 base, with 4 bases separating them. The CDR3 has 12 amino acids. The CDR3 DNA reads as TGTGCCTGGAGTGGCAGCCAAGAGACCCAGTACTTC. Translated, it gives CAWSGSQETQYF. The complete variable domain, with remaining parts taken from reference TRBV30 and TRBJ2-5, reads SQTIHQWPATLVQPVGSPLSLECTVEGTSNPNLYWYRQAAGRGLQLLFYSVGIGQISSEVPQNLSASRPQDRQFILSSKKLLLSDSGFYLCAWSGSQETQYFGPGTRLLVL.

The CDR3 reads CASSARQGGSPLHF. Here the CDR3 DNA reads TGTGCCAGCAGTGCCCGACAGGGCGGATCACCCCTCCACTTT. The chain employs TRBV25-1 and TRBJ1-6; 7 bases line up with TRBD1. From germline, CDR1 is MGHDK and CDR2 SYGVNS. The CDR3 contains 14 residues. After removal of 4 bases from V and 10 bases from J, the junction contained 7 bases not matched to a gene.

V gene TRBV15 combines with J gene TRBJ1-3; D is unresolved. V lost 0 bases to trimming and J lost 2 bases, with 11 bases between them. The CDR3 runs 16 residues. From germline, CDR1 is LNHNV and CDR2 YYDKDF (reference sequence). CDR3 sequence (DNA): TGTGCCACCAGCAGAGATTCGGGTGTCGCTGGAAACACCATATATTTT. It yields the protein CATSRDSGVAGNTIYF.

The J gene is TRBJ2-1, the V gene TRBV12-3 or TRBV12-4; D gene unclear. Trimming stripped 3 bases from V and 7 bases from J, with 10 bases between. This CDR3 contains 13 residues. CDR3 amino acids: CASSLIHTNEQFF. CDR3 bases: TGTGCCAGCAGTTTGATCCACACGAATGAGCAGTTCTTC.

Written as DNA, the CDR3 is TGTGCCGGAGGCAGGACCCTCTCCTACGAGCAGTACTTC. It translates to CAGGRTLSYEQYF. V gene TRBV30 combines with J gene TRBJ2-7; D is perhaps TRBD2 (5 bases). Per the germline V gene, CDR1 is GTSNPN and CDR2 is SVGIG (reference sequence). V lost 8 bases and J 0 bases, leaving 14 bases between the germline ends. This CDR3 spans 13 amino acids.

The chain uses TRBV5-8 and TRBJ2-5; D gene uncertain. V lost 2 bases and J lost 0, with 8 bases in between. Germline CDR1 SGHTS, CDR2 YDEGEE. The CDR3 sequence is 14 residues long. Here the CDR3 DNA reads TGTGCCAGCAGCTTCCACAAGTACCAAGAGACCCAGTACTTC. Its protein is CASSFHKYQETQYF.